Reported below is one T cell receptor beta chain. What it binds is not known. This sample was included in a study of monozygotic twins with inflammatory bowel disease. The CDR3 sequence is 17 residues long. CDR1 and CDR2 (germline): MDHEN, SYDVKM. From 3,500 to 4,000 ng of total RNA, each TCR library was prepared. Researchers used template switching to add UMIs featuring a 6-nucleotide sample barcode. Using the 5' RACE reads, TCRdb records one entry per CDR3 protein without DNA. The listing records 350,000 to 550,000 distinct CDR3 sequences. Study-wide findings and caveats: Inverse Simpson values showed less TCRbeta diversity in IBD patients than in their healthy co-twins. Clonotypes shared with others were fewer in IBD patients than in healthy twins, especially with disease activity.

The TCR originated in a human donor with ulcerative colitis or Crohn's disease, or a healthy co-twin of an affected twin (not recorded which). The chain has TRBV28 and TRBJ1-2; the D gene TCRdb calls, TRBD1, cannot be checked with no DNA. Sequences were obtained from blood. CDR3 region: CASSLGGPGDEFYGYTF.